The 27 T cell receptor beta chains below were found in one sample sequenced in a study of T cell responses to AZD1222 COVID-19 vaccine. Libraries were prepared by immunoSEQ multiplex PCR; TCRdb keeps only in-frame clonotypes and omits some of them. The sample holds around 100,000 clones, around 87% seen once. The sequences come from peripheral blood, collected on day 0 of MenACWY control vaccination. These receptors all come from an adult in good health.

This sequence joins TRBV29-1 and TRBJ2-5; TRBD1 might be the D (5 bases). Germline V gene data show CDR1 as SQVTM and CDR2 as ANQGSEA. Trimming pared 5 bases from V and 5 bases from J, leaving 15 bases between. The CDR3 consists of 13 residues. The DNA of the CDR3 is TGCAGCGTTCTCTTGGCAGGGCCGGAGACCCAGTACTTC. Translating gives CSVLLAGPETQYF.

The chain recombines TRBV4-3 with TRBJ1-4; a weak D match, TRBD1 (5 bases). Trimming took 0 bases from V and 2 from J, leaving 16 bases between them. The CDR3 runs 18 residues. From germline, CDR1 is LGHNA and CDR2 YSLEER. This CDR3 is CASSQDHGFRGTNEKLFF. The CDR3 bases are TGCGCCAGCAGCCAAGATCATGGGTTTCGGGGGACTAATGAAAAACTGTTTTTT.

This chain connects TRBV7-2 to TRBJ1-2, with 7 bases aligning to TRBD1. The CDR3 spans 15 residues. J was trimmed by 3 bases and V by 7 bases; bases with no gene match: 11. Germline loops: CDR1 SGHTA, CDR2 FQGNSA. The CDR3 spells CASTLGGREDYGYTF. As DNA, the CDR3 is TGTGCCAGCACCCTAGGGGGCAGGGAGGACTATGGCTACACCTTC.

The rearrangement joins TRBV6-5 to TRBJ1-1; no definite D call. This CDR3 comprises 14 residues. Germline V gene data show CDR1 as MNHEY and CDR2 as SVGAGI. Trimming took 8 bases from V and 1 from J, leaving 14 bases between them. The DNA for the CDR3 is TGTGCCAGCGGACGTGGAGGGTGGAACACTGAAGCTTTCTTT. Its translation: CASGRGGWNTEAFF.

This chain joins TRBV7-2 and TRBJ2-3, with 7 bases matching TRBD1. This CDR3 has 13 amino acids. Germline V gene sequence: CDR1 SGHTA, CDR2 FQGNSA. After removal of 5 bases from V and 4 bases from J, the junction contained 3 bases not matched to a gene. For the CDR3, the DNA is TGTGCCAGCAGCCGGGACAGCCCAGATACGCAGTATTTT. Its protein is CASSRDSPDTQYF.

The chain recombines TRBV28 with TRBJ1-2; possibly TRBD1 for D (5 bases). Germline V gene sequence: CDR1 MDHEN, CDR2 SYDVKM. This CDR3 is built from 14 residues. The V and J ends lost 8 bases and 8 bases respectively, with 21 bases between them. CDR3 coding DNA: TGTGCCAGCGGAATCGCGGGTACGGGGGTCGGCTACACCTTC. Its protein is CASGIAGTGVGYTF.

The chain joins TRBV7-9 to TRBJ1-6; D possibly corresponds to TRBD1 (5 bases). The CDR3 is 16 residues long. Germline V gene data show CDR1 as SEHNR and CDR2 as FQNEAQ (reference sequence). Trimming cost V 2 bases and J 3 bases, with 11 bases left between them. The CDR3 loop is CASSLRAGLYNSPLHF. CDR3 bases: TGTGCCAGCAGCTTACGGGCAGGGCTCTATAATTCACCCCTCCACTTT.

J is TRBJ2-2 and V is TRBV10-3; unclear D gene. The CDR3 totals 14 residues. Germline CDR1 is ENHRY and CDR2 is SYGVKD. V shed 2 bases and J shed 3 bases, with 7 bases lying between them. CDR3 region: CAISEQQDTGELFF. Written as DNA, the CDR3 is TGTGCCATCAGTGAGCAACAAGACACCGGGGAGCTGTTTTTT.

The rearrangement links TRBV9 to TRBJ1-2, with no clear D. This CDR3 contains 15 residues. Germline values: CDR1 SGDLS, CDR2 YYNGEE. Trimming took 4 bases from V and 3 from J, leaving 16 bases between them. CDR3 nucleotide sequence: TGTGCCAGCAGCCCGCGACGGGAGATTTACTATGGCTACACCTTC. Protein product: CASSPRREIYYGYTF.

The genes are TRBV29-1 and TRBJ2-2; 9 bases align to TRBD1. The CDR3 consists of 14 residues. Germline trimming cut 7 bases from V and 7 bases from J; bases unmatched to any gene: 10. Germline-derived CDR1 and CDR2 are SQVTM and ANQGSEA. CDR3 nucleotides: TGCAGCGCCCGAGAACAGGGGGCGGGCGGGGAGCTGTTTTTT. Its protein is CSAREQGAGGELFF.

In DNA form, the CDR3 reads TGTGCCAGCAGTTTAGTACACCTGAACACTGAAGCTTTCTTT. Translation gives CASSLVHLNTEAFF. The chain couples TRBV27 to TRBJ1-1; unclear D gene. CDR3 length: 14 amino acids. Between the trimmed V and J ends, which lost 2 bases and 0 bases, there was a span of 7 bases. CDR1 and CDR2 from the germline V gene are MNHEY and SMNVEV (reference sequence).

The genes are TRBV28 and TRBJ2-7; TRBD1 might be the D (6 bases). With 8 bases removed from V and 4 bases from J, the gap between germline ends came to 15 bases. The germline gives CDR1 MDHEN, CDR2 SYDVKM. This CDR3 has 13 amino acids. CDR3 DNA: TGTGCCAGCTCAGGGGTAGCCAGGTACGAGCAGTACTTC. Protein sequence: CASSGVARYEQYF.

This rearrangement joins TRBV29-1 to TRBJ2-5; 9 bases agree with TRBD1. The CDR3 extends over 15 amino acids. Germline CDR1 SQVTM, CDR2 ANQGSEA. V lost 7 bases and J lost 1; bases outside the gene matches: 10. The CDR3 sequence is CSASPGQGAQETQYF. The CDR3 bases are TGCAGCGCCTCACCGGGACAGGGCGCCCAAGAGACCCAGTACTTC.

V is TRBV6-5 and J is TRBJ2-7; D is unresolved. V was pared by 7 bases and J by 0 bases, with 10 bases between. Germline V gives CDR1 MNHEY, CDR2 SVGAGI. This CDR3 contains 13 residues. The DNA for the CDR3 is TGTGCCAGCACCCCGTCTATCTCCTACGAGCAGTACTTC. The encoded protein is CASTPSISYEQYF.

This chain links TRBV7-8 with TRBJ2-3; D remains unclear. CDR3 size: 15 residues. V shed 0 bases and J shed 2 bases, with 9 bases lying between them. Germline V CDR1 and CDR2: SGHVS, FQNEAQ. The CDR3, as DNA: TGTGCCAGCAGCTTAGCGTTCGGGCACACAGATACGCAGTATTTT. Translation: CASSLAFGHTDTQYF.

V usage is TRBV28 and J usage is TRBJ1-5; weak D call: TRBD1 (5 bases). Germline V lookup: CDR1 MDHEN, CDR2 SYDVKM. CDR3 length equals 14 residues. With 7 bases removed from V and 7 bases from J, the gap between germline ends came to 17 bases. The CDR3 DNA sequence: TGTGCCAGCATCGGTGGGGGGGGAAACCAGCCCCAGCATTTT. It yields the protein CASIGGGGNQPQHF.

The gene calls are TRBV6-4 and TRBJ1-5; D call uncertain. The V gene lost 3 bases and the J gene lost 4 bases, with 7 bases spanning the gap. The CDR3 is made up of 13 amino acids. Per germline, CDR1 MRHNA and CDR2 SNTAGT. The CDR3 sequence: CASSEDGNQPQHF. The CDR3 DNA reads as TGTGCCAGCAGTGAGGATGGGAATCAGCCCCAGCATTTT.

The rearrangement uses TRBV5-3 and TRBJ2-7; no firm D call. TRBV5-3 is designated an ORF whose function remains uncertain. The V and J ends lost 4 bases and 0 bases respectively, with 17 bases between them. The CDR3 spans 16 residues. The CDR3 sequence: CARSPQTTPSSYEQYF. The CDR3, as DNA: TGTGCCAGAAGCCCTCAGACAACTCCAAGCTCCTACGAGCAGTACTTC.

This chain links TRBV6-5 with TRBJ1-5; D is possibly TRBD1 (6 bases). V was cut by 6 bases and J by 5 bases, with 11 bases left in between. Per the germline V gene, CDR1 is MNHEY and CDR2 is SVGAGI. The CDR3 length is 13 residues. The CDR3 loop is CASRETGDQPQHF. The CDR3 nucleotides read TGTGCCAGCAGAGAGACAGGAGATCAGCCCCAGCATTTT.

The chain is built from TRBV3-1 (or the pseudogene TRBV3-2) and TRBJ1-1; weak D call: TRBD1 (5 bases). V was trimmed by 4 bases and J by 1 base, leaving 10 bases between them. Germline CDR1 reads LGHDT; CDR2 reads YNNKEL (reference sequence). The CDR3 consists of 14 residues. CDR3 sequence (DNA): TGTGCCAGCAGCCCTCGCAGGGCGAACACTGAAGCTTTCTTT. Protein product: CASSPRRANTEAFF.

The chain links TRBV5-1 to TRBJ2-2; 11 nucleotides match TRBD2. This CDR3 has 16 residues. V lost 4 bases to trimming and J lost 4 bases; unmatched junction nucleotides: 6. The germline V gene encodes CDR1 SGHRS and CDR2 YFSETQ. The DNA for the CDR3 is TGCGCCAGCAGCCGGGGACTAGCGGCTACCACCGGGGAGCTGTTTTTT. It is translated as CASSRGLAATTGELFF.

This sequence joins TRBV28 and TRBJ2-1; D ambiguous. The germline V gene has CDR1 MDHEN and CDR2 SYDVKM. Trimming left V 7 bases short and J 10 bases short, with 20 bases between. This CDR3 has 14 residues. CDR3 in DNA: TGTGCCAGCAATACGGCGGCAGGCCTCGGAGAGCAGTTCTTC. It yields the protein CASNTAAGLGEQFF.

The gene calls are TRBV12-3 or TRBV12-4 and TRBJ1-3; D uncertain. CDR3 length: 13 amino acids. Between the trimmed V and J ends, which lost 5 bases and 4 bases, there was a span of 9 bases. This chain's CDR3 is CASSPSTGNTIYF. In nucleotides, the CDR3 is TGTGCCAGCAGTCCCTCGACAGGAAACACCATATATTTT.

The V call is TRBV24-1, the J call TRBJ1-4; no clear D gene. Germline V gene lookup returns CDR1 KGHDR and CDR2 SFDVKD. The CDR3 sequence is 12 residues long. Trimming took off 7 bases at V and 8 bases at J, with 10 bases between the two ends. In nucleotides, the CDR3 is TGTGCCACCAGCCGACCTGGGGAAAAACTGTTTTTT. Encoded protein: CATSRPGEKLFF.

CDR3 sequence reads: CASSVDRNTEAFF. CDR3 DNA sequence: TGTGCCAGCAGCGTGGACAGGAACACTGAAGCTTTCTTT. The V call is TRBV7-2, the J call TRBJ1-1, with D perhaps matching TRBD1 (6 bases). Deletions cut 5 bases from V and 1 base from J, with 8 bases between. The CDR3 has 13 residues. Germline V gene sequence: CDR1 SGHTA, CDR2 FQGNSA.

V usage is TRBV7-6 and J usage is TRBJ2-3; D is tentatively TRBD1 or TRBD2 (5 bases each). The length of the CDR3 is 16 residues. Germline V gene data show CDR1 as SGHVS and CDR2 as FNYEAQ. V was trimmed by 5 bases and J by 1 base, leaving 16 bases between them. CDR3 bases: TGTGCCAGCAGCCCTAGATCGGGGACGGGCACAGATACGCAGTATTTT. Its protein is CASSPRSGTGTDTQYF. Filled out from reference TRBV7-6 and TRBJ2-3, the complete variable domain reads GAGVSQSPRYKVTKRGQDVALRCDPISGHVSLYWYRQALGQGPEFLTYFNYEAQQDKSGLPNDRFSAERPEGSISTLTIQRTEQRDSAMYRCASSPRSGTGTDTQYFGPGTRLTVL.

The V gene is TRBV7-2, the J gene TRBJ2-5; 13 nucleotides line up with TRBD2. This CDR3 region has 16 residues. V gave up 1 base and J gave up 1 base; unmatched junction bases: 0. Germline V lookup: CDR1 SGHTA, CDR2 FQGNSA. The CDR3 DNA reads TGTGCCAGCAGCTTAGGACTAGCGGGGGGCCAAGAGACCCAGTACTTC. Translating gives CASSLGLAGGQETQYF.